This paragraph covers one T cell receptor (beta chain) sequence. The source of the sample is a study of CD8+ T cells in alopecia areata. Looked up from germline, CDR1 is SQVTM and CDR2 is ANQGSEA. The germline V and J ends were trimmed by 7 bases and 2 bases, with 14 bases remaining between them. This CDR3 contains 13 residues. Reverse transcribed after extraction, RNA yielded cDNA as the sequencing template. Here immunoSEQ multiplex PCR was the method, and the copy in TCRdb shows in-frame clones only, minus some. Of 130,000 to 150,000 clones listed, roughly 58% are singletons. Sample: CD8+ T cells sorted from blood. The chain carries TRBV29-1 and TRBJ1-2, with no clear D. This sequence was found in a human donor in good health. The CDR3 nucleotides read TGCAGCGCCACCCGGGTCTTAAACTATGGCTACACCTTC. This translates into CSATRVLNYGYTF. The full variable domain, with the rest looked up from reference TRBV29-1 and TRBJ1-2, is SAVISQKPSRDICQRGTSLTIQCQVDSQVTMMFWYRQQPGQSLTLIATANQGSEATYESGFVIDKFPISRPNLTFSTLTVSNMSPEDSSIYLCSATRVLNYGYTFGSGTRLTVV.